This T cell receptor beta chain came from a study of early T cells in non-severe SARS-CoV-2 infection. The wider study: The authors sequenced bulk RNA from unsorted whole blood, leaving chains unpaired.

The protocol attached unique molecular identifiers to individual cDNA molecules. TCRdb re-derived calls from the 5' RACE reads in MiXCR, one entry per CDR3 protein. The sample holds about 21,000 distinct CDR3 sequences, 4% to 5% seen once. Study conclusions and caveats: Matching against VDJdb likely underestimated virus-specific expansions, favoring anti-spike CD8.

Germline V gives CDR1 SGHRS, CDR2 YFSETQ. The CDR3 is made up of 11 amino acids. Many counts were recorded for this clonotype. What it binds is not known. The chain links TRBV5-1 to TRBJ2-5; D is undetermined. The sequencing sample was made of whole blood. The receptor was isolated from an adult who was a healthcare worker with PCR-confirmed SARS-CoV-2 infection or an uninfected control (not recorded which). CDR3 sequence: CASNERETQYF. Written as DNA, the CDR3 is TGCGCTTCAAACGAGAGAGAGACCCAGTACTTC. Full variable domain (missing parts from reference TRBV5-1 and TRBJ2-5): KAGVTQTPRYLIKTRGQQVTLSCSPISGHRSVSWYQQTPGQGLQFLFEYFSETQRNKGNFPGRFSGRQFSNSRSEMNVSTLELGDSALYLCASNERETQYFGPGTRLLVL.